What follows are 18 T cell receptor beta chains derived from one specimen sequenced in a study of regulatory T cells in long-lasting Graves disease. Specified time point: newly diagnosed GD, antithyroid drugs for less than 3 months. RNA isolated from PBMCs was used to make the TCR library. With iRepertoire HTBI primers and Arm-PCR of CDR3 regions, TCR beta libraries were built. TCRdb ran MiXCR on the multiplex PCR reads and lists one entry per CDR3 protein. The sample has some 200,000 distinct CDR3 sequences; 15% to 20% are singletons. The sample also formed part of further work on T cells in Graves' hyperthyroidism and ophthalmopathy.

The source material was peripheral blood mononuclear cells (PBMCs), sampled at new diagnosis, from a patient treated with antithyroid drugs. The receptors stem from a young woman with Graves disease.

This clonotype was seen ten or more times. The V and J genes are TRBV28 and TRBJ1-2; D might be TRBD1 (6 bases). The CDR3 consists of 13 residues. Trimming removed 5 bases from V and 5 bases from J, with 12 bases in between. Germline CDR1 is MDHEN and CDR2 is SYDVKM. The CDR3 nucleotides are TGTGCCAGCAGTCCGACAGGAGTGTATGGCTACACCTTC. Protein product: CASSPTGVYGYTF.

This clonotype was picked up many times. This rearrangement joins TRBV12-3 or TRBV12-4 to TRBJ1-3; D gene ambiguous. CDR3 length: 12 amino acids. Between the trimmed V and J ends, which lost 5 bases and 4 bases, there was a span of 6 bases. CDR3: CASSMGGNTIYF. The DNA for the CDR3 is TGTGCCAGCAGTATGGGGGGAAACACCATATATTTT.

This chain connects TRBV7-9 to TRBJ1-2; 10 positions agree with TRBD1. The germline V gene has CDR1 SEHNR and CDR2 FQNEAQ (reference sequence). The CDR3 consists of 15 residues. The V and J ends lost 4 bases and 8 bases, in that order; junction bases with no gene match: 10. CDR3 in DNA: TGTGCCAGCAGCTCGCAGAGGGACAGGGGTAGCGGCTACACCTTC. Protein: CASSSQRDRGSGYTF.

This clonotype was detected many times. V gene TRBV27 combines with J gene TRBJ1-6, with D perhaps TRBD1 (6 bases). V shed 2 bases and J shed 2 bases, with 13 bases lying between them. The CDR3 extends over 17 amino acids. Germline V gene sequence: CDR1 MNHEY, CDR2 SMNVEV (reference sequence). CDR3 sequence (DNA): TGTGCCAGCAGTTTAAGTCTTCCAGGGGCCTATAATTCACCCCTCCACTTT. It codes for CASSLSLPGAYNSPLHF.

The rearrangement links TRBV4-1 to TRBJ2-1; 8 nucleotides agree with TRBD2. J gave up 7 bases and V 4 bases, and 21 bases lay outside the gene matches. CDR1 and CDR2 (germline): MGHRA, YSYEKL. The CDR3 has 19 amino acids. CDR3 in amino acids: CASSPKPTGTRGSWNEQFF. Here the CDR3 DNA reads TGCGCCAGCAGCCCAAAGCCTACCGGGACTAGGGGTAGTTGGAATGAGCAGTTCTTC.

This clonotype showed up many times. V usage is TRBV6-1 and J usage is TRBJ1-5; tentatively, D is TRBD1 (6 bases). Trimming removed 2 bases at V and 3 bases at J, with 14 bases between. The CDR3 extends over 16 amino acids. Germline CDR1 is MNHNS and CDR2 is SASEGT. The CDR3 here is CASSERVQGFNQPQHF. CDR3 DNA sequence: TGTGCCAGCAGTGAAAGGGTACAGGGTTTCAATCAGCCCCAGCATTTT.

The chain employs TRBV5-6 and TRBJ1-2; possibly TRBD1 for D (5 bases). Germline CDR1 reads SGHDT; CDR2 reads YYEEEE. The CDR3 sequence is 14 residues long. V was cut by 0 bases and J by 3 bases, with 9 bases left in between. CDR3 bases: TGTGCCAGCAGCTTGGCCGGCAGGGACTATGGCTACACCTTC. Its translation is CASSLAGRDYGYTF.

This clonotype was picked up a small number of times. CDR3 in amino acids: CASRRQGLDGNYGYTF. The CDR3 DNA sequence: TGTGCCAGCAGACGCCAGGGGCTCGACGGAAACTATGGCTACACCTTC. V is TRBV28 and J is TRBJ1-2, with D possibly being TRBD1 (6 bases). Germline V gives CDR1 MDHEN, CDR2 SYDVKM. This CDR3 comprises 16 residues. Trimming cost V 6 bases and J 2 bases, with 19 bases left between them.

This clonotype was counted ten times or more. The V and J genes are TRBV28 and TRBJ1-1; no definite D call. The CDR3 totals 12 residues. Trimming took 2 bases from V and 2 from J, leaving 3 bases between them. CDR1 MDHEN and CDR2 SYDVKM come from the germline V gene. The CDR3 is CASSLPNTEAFF. The CDR3 DNA reads as TGTGCCAGCAGTTTACCTAACACTGAAGCTTTCTTT.

This chain connects TRBV19 to TRBJ2-1; 15 bases fit TRBD2. Germline V gene lookup returns CDR1 LNHDA and CDR2 SQIVND (reference sequence). The junction had 10 bases not matched to a gene; V was cut back by 1 base and J by 6 bases. The CDR3 length is 19 residues. In DNA form, the CDR3 reads TGTGCCAGTAGTATAGCCTTCGGGACTAGCGGGAGGACGGGCAATGAGCAGTTCTTC. Residues: CASSIAFGTSGRTGNEQFF.

The chain uses TRBV11-2 and TRBJ2-7; 11 positions agree with TRBD2. The CDR3 consists of 15 residues. Germline CDR1 reads SGHAT; CDR2 reads FQNNGV. Losses at the gene ends were 6 bases for V and 1 base for J; bases not matched to a gene: 5. CDR3: CASRETSGGSYEQYF. CDR3 bases: TGTGCCAGCAGGGAAACTAGCGGGGGATCCTACGAGCAGTACTTC.

This clonotype was detected ten times or more. The rearrangement joins TRBV9 to TRBJ2-1; tentatively, D is TRBD2 (5 bases). Germline V gene data show CDR1 as SGDLS and CDR2 as YYNGEE. The CDR3 loop spans 17 amino acids. Trimming removed 0 bases from V and 4 bases from J, with 17 bases in between. DNA for the CDR3: TGTGCCAGCAGCGTAGCGGGTCAGCGGACCTCGTACAATGAGCAGTTCTTC. Amino acids: CASSVAGQRTSYNEQFF.

This clonotype was recorded many times. This chain joins TRBV3-1 and TRBJ2-5; 12 bases are shared with TRBD2. V dropped 4 bases and J dropped 5; count of bases not matched to a gene: 5. Per germline, CDR1 LGHDT and CDR2 YNNKEL (reference sequence). The CDR3 spans 15 residues. The CDR3: CASSRGLAGPETQYF. CDR3 coding DNA: TGTGCCAGCAGCCGAGGACTAGCGGGACCGGAGACCCAGTACTTC.

This clonotype was observed at least ten times. The rearrangement joins TRBV7-3 to TRBJ2-3; possibly TRBD1 or TRBD2 for D (5 bases each). CDR3 length equals 15 residues. V was trimmed by 5 bases and J by 0 bases, leaving 12 bases between them. CDR1 and CDR2 (germline): SGHTA, FQGTGA. CDR3 nucleotides: TGTGCCAGCAGCCCCCAGGGAGCGAGCACAGATACGCAGTATTTT. Its protein product is CASSPQGASTDTQYF.

This clonotype was seen ten or more times. The genes are TRBV6-1 and TRBJ1-4, with D possibly TRBD1 on 5 matching bases. The ends were cut back, 2 bases at V and 4 bases at J, with 8 bases in the middle. In germline, CDR1 is MNHNS, CDR2 SASEGT. The CDR3 covers 14 residues. CDR3 nucleotide sequence: TGTGCCAGCAGTGAATCAGGGTATAATGAAAAACTGTTTTTT. Protein product: CASSESGYNEKLFF.

This clonotype was picked up many times. The chain links TRBV12-3 or TRBV12-4 to TRBJ1-5; 7 bases are a match to TRBD1. CDR3 size: 15 residues. With 6 bases clipped from V and 7 bases from J, the junction kept 12 bases outside the gene matches. CDR3: CASSLTGLGEQPQHF. In nucleotides, the CDR3 is TGTGCCAGCAGCCTGACAGGGTTGGGCGAGCAGCCCCAGCATTTT.

This clonotype was recorded many times. This rearrangement joins TRBV20-1 to TRBJ2-1, with 9 bases that match TRBD2. Per germline, CDR1 DFQATT and CDR2 SNEGSKA (reference sequence). Trimming cost V 4 bases and J 9 bases; bases outside gene matches: 10. The CDR3 is made up of 14 amino acids. The CDR3 region has the DNA TGCAGTGCTAATGTTGCGGGGGGGCGTATTGAGCAGTTCTTC. Its protein is CSANVAGGRIEQFF.

This clonotype was found a few times. Being one base from a much bigger clone, this may be a read error. The gene calls are TRBV19 and TRBJ1-1, with D maybe TRBD1 (6 bases). The CDR3 is 13 amino acids. V shed 10 bases and J shed 4 bases, with 16 bases lying between them. Germline values: CDR1 LNHDA, CDR2 SQIVND (reference sequence). CDR3 sequence: CATAGHQGTEAFF. CDR3 coding DNA: TGTGCCACGGCGGGACACCAAGGCACTGAAGCTTTCTTT.